This passage covers 32 T cell receptor beta chains from one sample sequenced in a study of blood T cell repertoires in COVID-19. Assay used: immunoSEQ multiplex PCR; TCRdb lists only in-frame clones, some missing. The table has about 200,000 clones, about 95% seen once. The sample was peripheral blood. The receptors shown here come from a man younger than 45 with COVID-19, enrolled during active disease.

The V call is TRBV2, the J call TRBJ1-3, with a tentative D call TRBD1 (6 bases). Trimming shortened V by 2 bases and J by 4 bases, and 12 bases separated the two germline ends. CDR3 size: 15 residues. CDR1 and CDR2 from the germline V gene are SNHLY and FYNNEI. CDR3 sequence reads: CASSEQGKPGNTIYF. CDR3 DNA sequence: TGTGCCAGCAGTGAACAGGGGAAACCGGGAAACACCATATATTTT.

The chain uses TRBV5-5 and TRBJ2-6; D not certain. The CDR3 extends over 15 amino acids. V lost 0 bases and J lost 0, with 4 bases in between. Germline V gives CDR1 SGHKS, CDR2 YYEKEE (reference sequence). The CDR3 bases are TGTGCCAGCAGCTTGGTACTCTCTGGGGCCAACGTCCTGACTTTC. Its translation: CASSLVLSGANVLTF. The full variable domain, rest sourced from reference TRBV5-5 and TRBJ2-6, is DAGVTQSPTHLIKTRGQQVTLRCSPISGHKSVSWYQQVLGQGPQFIFQYYEKEERGRGNFPDRFSARQFPNYSSELNVNALLLGDSALYLCASSLVLSGANVLTFGAGSRLTVL.

This clone was seen a single time. DNA for the CDR3: TGTGCCAGTGCGCCAAATCCCGGCGGGACAGGGGGCGGCAATACGCAGTATTTT. Amino acids: CASAPNPGGTGGGNTQYF. The chain carries TRBV19 and TRBJ2-3, with TRBD1 matching over 12 bases. The CDR3 runs 18 residues. Germline V CDR1 and CDR2: LNHDA, SQIVND (reference sequence). The ends lost 8 bases at V and 7 bases at J; junction bases unmatched: 19.

The genes are TRBV7-2 and TRBJ2-1, with 7 bases identical to TRBD2. Per germline, CDR1 SGHTA and CDR2 FQGNSA. The CDR3 runs 14 residues. V was pared by 1 base and J by 5 bases, with 2 bases of the junction left unmatched. For the CDR3, the DNA is TGTGCCAGCAGCTTAGTGGGGGGGAACAATGAGCAGTTCTTC. Residues: CASSLVGGNNEQFF.

The genes are TRBV7-9 and TRBJ1-6; D is unresolved. The CDR3 extends over 15 amino acids. Per germline, CDR1 SEHNR and CDR2 FQNEAQ (reference sequence). V was shortened by 6 bases and J by 0 bases, with 9 bases between the two germline ends. The CDR3 is CASRANSSYNSPLHF. In DNA form, the CDR3 reads TGTGCCAGCAGGGCGAACAGCTCCTATAATTCACCCCTCCACTTT.

The rearrangement uses TRBV2 and TRBJ2-1, with 11 positions matching TRBD2. CDR3 length: 15 amino acids. J was trimmed by 4 bases and V by 6 bases; bases with no gene match: 5. Per germline, CDR1 SNHLY and CDR2 FYNNEI. CDR3 sequence: CASRLLAGEYNEQFF. Here the CDR3 DNA reads TGTGCCAGCAGACTACTAGCGGGGGAATACAATGAGCAGTTCTTC.

The chain links TRBV7-9 to TRBJ1-3; D not resolved. The germline V gene encodes CDR1 SEHNR and CDR2 FQNEAQ (reference sequence). Trimming took 5 bases from V and 2 from J, leaving 10 bases between them. This CDR3 contains 14 residues. The CDR3 loop is CASSRTAAGNTIYF. The CDR3 region has the DNA TGTGCCAGCAGCAGAACAGCGGCTGGAAACACCATATATTTT.

The V call is TRBV2, the J call TRBJ1-5; 8 bases line up with TRBD1. J was trimmed by 1 base and V by 3 bases; bases with no gene match: 11. CDR3 length equals 18 residues. Looked up from germline, CDR1 is SNHLY and CDR2 is FYNNEI. The CDR3 here is CASSDRTGLIGSNQPQHF. CDR3 coding DNA: TGTGCCAGCAGTGATAGGACAGGGTTAATCGGAAGCAATCAGCCCCAGCATTTT. The variable domain in full, completed from reference TRBV2 and TRBJ1-5, reads EPEVTQTPSHQVTQMGQEVILRCVPISNHLYFYWYRQILGQKVEFLVSFYNNEISEKSEIFDDQFSVERPDGSNFTLKIRSTKLEDSAMYFCASSDRTGLIGSNQPQHFGDGTRLSIL.

The genes are TRBV24-1 and TRBJ2-2, with 9 bases fitting TRBD1. The CDR3 runs to 16 residues. Germline V gene sequence: CDR1 KGHDR, CDR2 SFDVKD. Trimming cost V 3 bases and J 5 bases; bases outside gene matches: 6. In DNA form, the CDR3 reads TGTGCCACCAGTGATCCTCCGGGACAGGGAACCGGGGAGCTGTTTTTT. Its translation is CATSDPPGQGTGELFF.

This clone is a singleton in its sample. The chain's CDR3 is CASSLSPGARLYGYTF. Written as DNA, the CDR3 is TGTGCCAGCAGCTTAAGTCCAGGGGCGAGACTTTATGGCTACACCTTC. This chain connects TRBV13 to TRBJ1-2; tentatively, D is TRBD1 (6 bases). This CDR3 contains 16 residues. V shed 2 bases and J shed 5 bases, with 18 bases lying between them. In germline, CDR1 is PRHDT, CDR2 FYEKMQ (reference sequence).

The chain employs TRBV19 and TRBJ1-5; D unclear. V was clipped by 5 bases and J by 9 bases, with 17 bases between them. The CDR3 covers 14 residues. The germline V gene encodes CDR1 LNHDA and CDR2 SQIVND (reference sequence). The CDR3 nucleotides are TGTGCCAGTAGTGCAGACCCCGGGTATCTGCCCCAGCATTTT. Protein product: CASSADPGYLPQHF.

This clone came up a few times. CDR3 sequence reads: CATSDSMGGRKQFF. The CDR3 DNA follows: TGTGCCACCAGTGATTCCATGGGGGGGCGAAAGCAGTTCTTC. The V and J genes are TRBV24-1 and TRBJ2-1, with D tentatively TRBD2 (7 bases). CDR1 KGHDR and CDR2 SFDVKD come from the germline V gene. V gave up 2 bases and J gave up 11 bases, with 15 bases separating them. This CDR3 contains 14 residues.

The chain combines TRBV11-1 with TRBJ2-7; 7 bases line up with TRBD1. Per the germline V gene, CDR1 is SGHAT and CDR2 is FQDESV (reference sequence). V dropped 5 bases and J dropped 2; count of bases not matched to a gene: 9. CDR3 length: 15 amino acids. CDR3 in DNA: TGTGCCAGCAGCGCCCGACAGGGTAAGGCCTACGAGCAGTACTTC. This encodes CASSARQGKAYEQYF.

The J gene is TRBJ2-4, the V gene TRBV29-1, with 12 bases fitting TRBD2. From germline, CDR1 is SQVTM and CDR2 ANQGSEA. The J segment lost 0 bases and the V segment lost 6 bases, leaving 9 bases of the junction unmatched. The CDR3 length is 17 residues. CDR3 sequence reads: CSVLAGGGDLAKNIQYF. The CDR3 nucleotides read TGCAGCGTACTAGCGGGGGGCGGGGATTTAGCCAAAAACATTCAGTACTTC.

This chain links TRBV13 with TRBJ1-6, with a tentative D call TRBD1 (5 bases). CDR1 is PRHDT and CDR2 is FYEKMQ in the germline V gene (reference sequence). V was pared by 0 bases and J by 6 bases, with 15 bases between. CDR3 size: 17 residues. CDR3 DNA sequence: TGTGCCAGCAGCTTAGGAGGACGCGGGGGTTTTAATTCACCCCTCCACTTT. As protein: CASSLGGRGGFNSPLHF.

The chain is built from TRBV6-4 and TRBJ2-1, with D unresolved. The V end was cut by 0 bases, the J end by 4 bases, with 4 bases between. The CDR3 is 13 amino acids. Germline V gives CDR1 MRHNA, CDR2 SNTAGT. The CDR3 nucleotides read TGTGCCAGCAGTGACTCCAGTTACAATGAGCAGTTCTTC. This codes for CASSDSSYNEQFF.

The J gene is TRBJ1-1, the V gene TRBV10-1; 7 nucleotides agree with TRBD1. After removal of 6 bases from V and 8 bases from J, the junction contained 9 bases not matched to a gene. The length of the CDR3 is 13 residues. CDR1 is WNHNN and CDR2 is SYGVQD in the germline V gene (reference sequence). DNA of the CDR3: TGCGCCAGCAGCCCGACAGGGACTCGGGAAGCTTTCTTT. Translated: CASSPTGTREAFF.

The rearrangement links TRBV2 to TRBJ2-5; TRBD1 is a possible D gene (6 bases). Germline V gene data show CDR1 as SNHLY and CDR2 as FYNNEI. The ends were cut back, 9 bases at V and 6 bases at J, with 14 bases in the middle. The CDR3 has 12 amino acids. CDR3 sequence (DNA): TGTGCCAGGGCTCGGGACACACAGACCCAGTACTTC. Encoded protein: CARARDTQTQYF. The entire variable domain, with the rest obtained from reference TRBV2 and TRBJ2-5, is as follows: EPEVTQTPSHQVTQMGQEVILRCVPISNHLYFYWYRQILGQKVEFLVSFYNNEISEKSEIFDDQFSVERPDGSNFTLKIRSTKLEDSAMYFCARARDTQTQYFGPGTRLLVL.

The chain combines TRBV7-6 with TRBJ2-1, with 12 positions matching TRBD2. The V gene's germline CDR1 is SGHVS and CDR2 FNYEAQ. The V and J ends lost 3 bases and 1 base, in that order; junction bases with no gene match: 10. There are 19 residues in the CDR3. The CDR3 is CASSFSRLAGVRSYNEQFF. The CDR3 nucleotides read TGTGCCAGCAGCTTCTCAAGACTAGCGGGGGTTCGGTCCTACAATGAGCAGTTCTTC. Based on the CDR3 plus reference TRBV7-6 and TRBJ2-1, the full variable domain is GAGVSQSPRYKVTKRGQDVALRCDPISGHVSLYWYRQALGQGPEFLTYFNYEAQQDKSGLPNDRFSAERPEGSISTLTIQRTEQRDSAMYRCASSFSRLAGVRSYNEQFFGPGTRLTVL.

The chain joins TRBV11-2 to TRBJ1-6, with 7 bases lining up with TRBD1. The V and J ends lost 3 bases and 10 bases, in that order; junction bases with no gene match: 6. Germline CDR1 SGHAT, CDR2 FQNNGV. The CDR3 is 14 amino acids. CDR3 sequence (DNA): TGTGCCAGCAGCTTCGGACAGGTTATATCACCCCTCCACTTT. This gives the protein CASSFGQVISPLHF.

This chain links TRBV10-1 with TRBJ2-5, with 9 bases lining up with TRBD1. The CDR3 runs 16 residues. Losses at the gene ends were 0 bases for V and 2 bases for J; bases not matched to a gene: 4. CDR1 is WNHNN and CDR2 is SYGVQD in the germline V gene (reference sequence). CDR3 in DNA: TGCGCCAGCAGTGAGTCAGCGACAGGGGGGCAAGAGACCCAGTACTTC. Translated: CASSESATGGQETQYF.

This clone was recorded only once. J is TRBJ2-3 and V is TRBV5-1; 12 positions match TRBD2. The CDR3 extends over 16 amino acids. CDR1 and CDR2 from the germline V gene are SGHRS and YFSETQ. The junction had 3 bases not matched to a gene; V was cut back by 3 bases and J by 1 base. The CDR3 nucleotides are TGCGCCAGCAGCTACTCTAGCGGGGGGGGCACAGATACGCAGTATTTT. It encodes CASSYSSGGGTDTQYF.

Only one count was recorded for this clone. This chain connects TRBV2 to TRBJ1-2; 10 bases map to TRBD1. Trimming at V came to 5 bases and at J to 8 bases, leaving 8 bases not matched to a gene. This CDR3 spans 14 amino acids. The germline V gene has CDR1 SNHLY and CDR2 FYNNEI. CDR3 coding DNA: TGTGCCAGCAGTCAGCCGGGACAGGGGTCCGGCTACACCTTC. The encoded protein is CASSQPGQGSGYTF. Using reference TRBV2 and TRBJ1-2 for the parts outside the CDR3, the full variable domain is EPEVTQTPSHQVTQMGQEVILRCVPISNHLYFYWYRQILGQKVEFLVSFYNNEISEKSEIFDDQFSVERPDGSNFTLKIRSTKLEDSAMYFCASSQPGQGSGYTFGSGTRLTVV.

V and J are TRBV12-3 or TRBV12-4 and TRBJ2-1; D is perhaps TRBD2 (5 bases). The CDR3 contains 11 residues. V lost 11 bases and J 8 bases, leaving 13 bases between the germline ends. CDR3 residues: CAGGIGDEQFF. The CDR3 DNA reads as TGTGCCGGAGGAATCGGCGATGAGCAGTTCTTC.

The chain uses TRBV5-1 and TRBJ2-1; TRBD2 aligns across 13 bases. CDR1 is SGHRS, CDR2 YFSETQ, per germline. The CDR3 has 15 residues. The ends lost 2 bases at V and 7 bases at J; junction bases unmatched: 3. The CDR3 reads CASSLLAGGLNEQFF. Written as DNA, the CDR3 is TGCGCCAGCAGCTTACTAGCGGGGGGGCTGAATGAGCAGTTCTTC.

The chain recombines TRBV19 with TRBJ1-3; a possible D gene is TRBD1 (5 bases). Trimming removed 5 bases at V and 2 bases at J, with 16 bases between. This CDR3 contains 16 residues. CDR1 is LNHDA and CDR2 is SQIVND in the germline V gene (reference sequence). CDR3 protein: CASSFRGGATGNTIYF. As DNA, the CDR3 is TGTGCCAGTAGTTTCCGCGGAGGGGCTACTGGAAACACCATATATTTT.

The chain links TRBV7-9 to TRBJ2-5; 9 bases fit TRBD2. Germline CDR1 and CDR2: SEHNR and FQNEAQ (reference sequence). This CDR3 has 16 amino acids. The J segment lost 3 bases and the V segment lost 6 bases, leaving 11 bases of the junction unmatched. CDR3 protein: CASSGPKASGEETQYF. The CDR3 nucleotides are TGTGCCAGCAGTGGTCCGAAGGCTAGCGGGGAAGAGACCCAGTACTTC.

The chain has TRBV9 and TRBJ2-2; TRBD2 matches at 11 bases. Germline values: CDR1 SGDLS, CDR2 YYNGEE. The ends lost 0 bases at V and 6 bases at J; junction bases unmatched: 13. The CDR3 contains 19 residues. CDR3 coding DNA: TGTGCCAGCAGCGTAGCTACTAGCGGGGGCCCCTTGGGGGCCGGGGAGCTGTTTTTT. This sequence encodes CASSVATSGGPLGAGELFF.

The CDR3 reads CAWSPQGSDSNQPQHF. The CDR3 coding sequence is TGTGCCTGGAGTCCACAGGGCTCTGATAGCAATCAGCCCCAGCATTTT. The chain couples TRBV30 to TRBJ1-5, with TRBD1 as a possible D gene (6 bases). Per the germline V gene, CDR1 is GTSNPN and CDR2 is SVGIG (reference sequence). The CDR3 has 16 amino acids. The V gene lost 2 bases and the J gene lost 0 bases, with 14 bases spanning the gap.

The CDR3, as DNA: TGTGCCAGCAGCCCAGGAGTAGGACAGGGACACCTCGTGTACGAGCAGTACTTC. This sequence encodes CASSPGVGQGHLVYEQYF. The chain couples TRBV7-6 to TRBJ2-7, with 8 bases lining up with TRBD1. There are 18 residues in the CDR3. Germline CDR1 SGHVS, CDR2 FNYEAQ. V gave up 5 bases and J gave up 4 bases; unmatched junction bases: 19.

This clone was recorded only once. J is TRBJ2-5 and V is TRBV29-1; maybe TRBD1 (6 bases). The germline V gene has CDR1 SQVTM and CDR2 ANQGSEA. The CDR3 length is 13 residues. The germline V and J ends were trimmed by 5 bases and 5 bases, with 15 bases remaining between them. CDR3 DNA sequence: TGCAGCGTTCCGGACTCCCAGGGGGAGACCCAGTACTTC. Protein sequence: CSVPDSQGETQYF.

The chain combines TRBV2 with TRBJ1-4; the match to TRBD1 covers 8 bases. CDR3 length: 14 amino acids. The germline V gene has CDR1 SNHLY and CDR2 FYNNEI. With V trimmed by 5 bases and J by 8 bases, 7 bases remained unmatched. The CDR3 region has the DNA TGTGCCAGCAGTCCGGACAGGGTGAGGGAAAAACTGTTTTTT. The encoded protein is CASSPDRVREKLFF.